The entry below gives a single TCR beta chain sequence along with its context. This clone was found a few times. What this receptor recognizes is not known. No clone much larger than this one lies a single base away; base qualities are absent. The entry originates in a study of T cell responses to AZD1222 COVID-19 vaccine (dated by TCRdb to the early 2020s). For context, the study as a whole: AZD1222 recipients whose second dose came at about 4 weeks and those whose second dose came at about 12 weeks were combined into one group, since spike-specific TCR depth and breadth did not differ between the two schedules. A total of around 240 trial participants underwent TCR sequencing, of whom some 200 had received two doses of AZD1222 and about 25 had received two doses of the MenACWY control vaccine. Trial participants were enrolled by age into 18-55, 56-69 and 70-plus year subgroups, with 148, 28 and 57 TCR-sequenced participants respectively. Paper-wide results and their limitations: Most participants were white British and females outnumbered males, and the authors suggested that clonal diversity may have been underestimated. Conclusions about previously exposed vaccinees were limited because only six AZD1222 recipients were SARS-CoV-2 seropositive at baseline. The whole spike protein was spanned by vaccine-associated CD4 TCRs, and dominant responses were seen in regions 160-218 and 743-854. In the small 56-69-year group, the increase in depth fell short of significance, most likely because of low power. Reportedly, almost half of the unique spike-specific TCRs recognized epitopes lying outside the regions that are mutated in the B.1.351 and B.1.1.7 variants. A significant rise in spike-specific TCR breadth and depth was observed after two AZD1222 doses relative to day 0 and relative to MenACWY recipients. No day 14 peak-response samples were available, so repertoires were characterized only after the peak T cell response.

The CDR3 contains 13 residues, cysteine and phenylalanine counted. Left in the record is the CDR3 DNA by itself, 39 bases read in frame from the first base. Cut back by 2 bases and 3 bases, the V and J ends lie 7 bases apart. The CDR1 and CDR2 encoded by the germline V gene (reference sequence) are LNHDA and SQIVND. The CDR3 regions of human TCRbeta chains were analyzed by immunosequencing. On the study's bioinformatics: Repertoire TCRs were matched against a reference library of SARS-CoV-2-specific TCRs generated with the MIRA antigen-specificity platform. Breadth was defined as the fraction of unique TCRs that were SARS-CoV-2-associated. Depth was defined as the fraction of total T cells that were SARS-CoV-2-associated. Using the MIRA data, each spike-specific TCR was mapped to the spike region that the TCR reacts to and placed in a CD4 or CD8 class. Log10-transformed breadth and depth values were compared by one-way ANOVA with Sidak's multiple comparisons tests. Imported from immuneACCESS, the table was reduced by TCRdb to in-frame sequences with V and J called. These copies leave out some clones; in studies compared against another copy, an unresolved V gene accounts for under half, and the cause of the remainder is not known. Clone size and the V and J calls come from that table; the DNA yielded D and trimming. For this sample there are 100,000 or so clones; 90% appear just once. The ten biggest clones cover approximately 1.3% of the sample.

Explained via the paper, the time point label denotes: baseline before first vaccination. The vaccinee samples were drawn from two UK trials, COV001 and COV002, one of which was a single-blind randomized controlled phase 2/3 trial testing AZD1222 (ChAdOx1 nCoV-19) in healthy adults. For TCRbeta chain sequencing, PBMC samples from trial participants were taken at day 0 and at day 28 after the second dose. The sequencing used peripheral blood, collected on day 0 of AZD1222 vaccination. This sequence originates from an adult in good health. The chain was built from TRBV19 and TRBJ1-2; the D gene remains uncertain. The CDR3 reads CASSISADYGYTF. The bases are TGTGCCAGTAGTATAAGTGCGGACTATGGCTACACCTTC.